A selection of T cell receptor beta chains follows, all from one sample in a study of T-cell reconstitution after alpha-beta-depleted transplantation in children. A single record per CDR3 protein comes from TCRdb applying MiXCR to the PCR reads. The sample lists about 200,000 distinct CDR3 sequences; under 8.5% were seen once. This sample comprised PBMCs, mostly from graft donor cells, obtained 360 days after TCRalphabeta/CD19-depleted stem cell transplant. These receptors all come from a male patient aged 2-15 years who had a stem cell transplant for acute myeloid leukemia, so the T cells may come from the graft donor. Each CDR3 is given with its conserved first and last residue. D genes are given only for firm matches. For some rows the clone size is stated as once, few or many, or as a class when expanded; others skip it.

J gene: TRBJ2-3
V gene: TRBV10-3
clone size: NA
D gene: TRBD2
CDR3 DNA: TGTGCCATCAGCTCTAGCGGGGGGGCTTTAAGCCCAGATACGCAGTATTTT
CDR3 protein: CAISSSGGALSPDTQYF

J gene: TRBJ2-1
V gene: TRBV20-1
clone size: many
D gene: NA
CDR3 DNA: TGCAGTGCTAGAAGTCAGCTAGGGGCCCTCTACAATGAGCAGTTCTTC
CDR3 protein: CSARSQLGALYNEQFF

J gene: TRBJ2-7
V gene: TRBV20-1
clone size: many
D gene: TRBD2
CDR3 DNA: TGCAGTGCTGGGGGGGTCCACGAGCAGTACTTC
CDR3 protein: CSAGGVHEQYF

J gene: TRBJ2-1
V gene: TRBV24-1
clone size: NA
D gene: TRBD2
CDR3 DNA: TGTGCCACCAGTGATAATAGCGGGAGGGCCTTCAATGAGCAGTTCTTC
CDR3 protein: CATSDNSGRAFNEQFF

J gene: TRBJ1-2
V gene: TRBV11-1
clone size: NA
D gene: TRBD1
CDR3 DNA: TGTGCCAGCAGCCCTTTAAGCCCCCCGACAGGGGCTAACTATGGCTACACCTTC
CDR3 protein: CASSPLSPPTGANYGYTF

J gene: TRBJ2-1
V gene: TRBV6-2/TRBV6-3
clone size: few
D gene: TRBD2
CDR3 DNA: TGTGCCAGCAGTCCAATCCGACTAGCGGGGGGAAATGAGCAGTTCTTC
CDR3 protein: CASSPIRLAGGNEQFF

J gene: TRBJ2-7
V gene: TRBV27
clone size: many
D gene: TRBD2
CDR3 DNA: TGTGCCAGCAGTTGGGGGACTAGCGGGCACGAGCAGTACTTC
CDR3 protein: CASSWGTSGHEQYF

J gene: TRBJ1-2
V gene: TRBV4-3
clone size: few
D gene: TRBD1
CDR3 DNA: TGCGCCAGCAGCCAAAGACAGGGTCAGGGCTACACCTTC
CDR3 protein: CASSQRQGQGYTF

J gene: TRBJ2-1
V gene: TRBV11-3
clone size: NA
D gene: TRBD1
CDR3 DNA: TGTGCCAGCAGCGGGACAGACTCCTACAATGAGCAGTTCTTC
CDR3 protein: CASSGTDSYNEQFF

J gene: TRBJ1-4
V gene: TRBV20-1
clone size: NA
D gene: NA
CDR3 DNA: TGCAGTGCCTGGGGGACGGACGAAAAACTGTTTTTT
CDR3 protein: CSAWGTDEKLFF

J gene: TRBJ2-3
V gene: TRBV14
clone size: NA
D gene: NA
CDR3 DNA: TGTGCCAGCAGCTTGGTCCATACGCAGTATTTT
CDR3 protein: CASSLVHTQYF

J gene: TRBJ2-6
V gene: TRBV5-1
clone size: few
D gene: NA
CDR3 DNA: TGCGCCAGCAGCCTAGGCGTGGGCTCTGGGGCCAACGTCCTGACTTTC
CDR3 protein: CASSLGVGSGANVLTF

J gene: TRBJ1-2
V gene: TRBV12-3/TRBV12-4
clone size: many
D gene: TRBD1
CDR3 DNA: TGTGCCAGCAGTACCGGGACAGTTCAATACACCTTC
CDR3 protein: CASSTGTVQYTF

J gene: TRBJ2-1
V gene: TRBV13
clone size: many
D gene: NA
CDR3 DNA: TGTGCCAGCAGCTTAGTCCCTACTGGTGAGCAGTTCTTC
CDR3 protein: CASSLVPTGEQFF

J gene: TRBJ1-3
V gene: TRBV20-1
clone size: NA
D gene: NA
CDR3 DNA: TGCAGTGCTAGAGATCGCCCATCCTCCGGAAACACCATATATTTT
CDR3 protein: CSARDRPSSGNTIYF

J gene: TRBJ2-2
V gene: TRBV6-2/TRBV6-3
clone size: many
D gene: TRBD1
CDR3 DNA: TGTGCCAGCAGTAAACCGACAGGGATAAGTAACACCGGGGAGCTGTTTTTT
CDR3 protein: CASSKPTGISNTGELFF

J gene: TRBJ1-5
V gene: TRBV19
clone size: NA
D gene: NA
CDR3 DNA: TGTGCCAGTAGTTCCCGACAGCCCTTCCAGCATTTT
CDR3 protein: CASSSRQPFQHF

J gene: TRBJ2-1
V gene: TRBV5-6
clone size: NA
D gene: NA
CDR3 DNA: TGTGCCAGCAGCCTCTTACTAGCAACCCTTTTGGATGAGCAGTTCTTC
CDR3 protein: CASSLLLATLLDEQFF

J gene: TRBJ2-7
V gene: TRBV20-1
clone size: NA
D gene: TRBD1
CDR3 DNA: TGCAGTTCCCTAGATAGACAGGGGGGTTCGAACGAGCAGTACTTC
CDR3 protein: CSSLDRQGGSNEQYF

J gene: TRBJ2-6
V gene: TRBV20-1
clone size: NA
D gene: TRBD1
CDR3 DNA: TGCAGTGTTCCAGGGGGCGCTGGGGCCAACGTCCTGACTTTC
CDR3 protein: CSVPGGAGANVLTF